What follows is one T cell receptor beta chain and its context. The second PCR ran about 6 to 12 cycles with a sample-barcoded 5' primer and J-beta primers. A tag from a template-switch adaptor with 12 random nucleotides marked each cDNA molecule. TCRdb called the 5' RACE reads again in MiXCR, with one record for every CDR3 protein. The sample carries some 700,000 distinct CDR3 sequences, approximately 39% recorded once. The entry originates in a study of blood T cells in healthy people across ages. Germline V gene sequence: CDR1 MNHEY, CDR2 SVGEGT. Deletions cut 5 bases from V and 4 bases from J, with 12 bases between. The CDR3 has 13 amino acids.

Material: blood. This chain uses TRBV6-2 or TRBV6-3 with TRBJ2-7, with D tentatively TRBD1 (8 bases). This TCR was sampled from a woman in her sixties in good health. In DNA, the CDR3 is TGTGCCAGCAGTGGGGGGGACAGGTACGAGCAGTACTTC. The encoded protein is CASSGGDRYEQYF.